Shown below are 27 T cell receptor beta chains from a single sample sequenced in a study of low-dose radiotherapy and immunotherapy resistance in tumors. Documented time point: before trial treatment. First-strand cDNA relied on TRAV- and TRBV-specific primers spanning alpha and beta chains. It was with a constant-region primer and a V-primer adapter that TCRs were amplified over 20 PCR cycles. Via MiXCR, TCRdb re-called the reads, giving one row per CDR3 protein. The sample shows around 64,000 distinct CDR3 sequences, around a quarter of them seen only once. The sequencing used PBMCs, collected before treatment. These TCRs come from a male donor with rectosigmoid adenocarcinoma.

By sample fraction, this clonotype is medium-sized. The genes are TRBV4-1 and TRBJ2-1, with D possibly TRBD1 on 6 matching bases. V was cut by 4 bases and J by 1 base, with 14 bases left in between. The germline gives CDR1 MGHRA, CDR2 YSYEKL. The CDR3 contains 16 residues. The CDR3 reads CASSPLQGVSYNEQFF. CDR3 DNA sequence: TGCGCCAGCAGCCCGTTACAGGGAGTATCCTACAATGAGCAGTTCTTC.

The chain has TRBV3-1 and TRBJ2-3; 9 bases match TRBD1. CDR3 length equals 15 residues. CDR1 is LGHDT and CDR2 is YNNKEL in the germline V gene (reference sequence). V dropped 6 bases and J dropped 0; count of bases not matched to a gene: 4. The DNA of the CDR3 is TGTGCCAGCAGAAACAGGGGGCTAAGCACAGATACGCAGTATTTT. Encoded protein: CASRNRGLSTDTQYF.

This clonotype showed up many times. This chain links TRBV12-3 or TRBV12-4 with TRBJ1-5; D unresolved. Deletions cut 3 bases from V and 1 base from J, with 4 bases between. The CDR3 length is 13 residues. The CDR3 DNA sequence: TGTGCCAGCAGTTTCCACAGCAATCAGCCCCAGCATTTT. The encoded protein is CASSFHSNQPQHF.

For this clonotype: A read error is the likely source, as a far larger clone sits one nucleotide away. The rearrangement links TRBV29-1 to TRBJ2-7, with 10 bases lining up with TRBD2. The trim removed 3 bases at V and 7 bases at J, leaving 24 bases unmatched. This CDR3 region has 19 residues. Germline assignment: CDR1 SQVTM and CDR2 ANQGSEA. The CDR3 loop reads CSVDRRLAGRRSSYNEQYF. In nucleotides, the CDR3 is TGCAGCGTTGATCGTCGACTAGCGGGTAGAAGAAGCTCCTACAATGAGCAGTACTTC.

Comment on this clonotype: Only one base separates this from a far larger clonotype, so it likely reflects a read error. This sequence joins TRBV29-1 and TRBJ2-5; the match to TRBD1 covers 7 bases. V dropped 7 bases and J dropped 11; count of bases not matched to a gene: 16. Germline V gives CDR1 SQVTM, CDR2 ANQGSEA. The CDR3 spans 13 residues. DNA of the CDR3: TGCAGCGGAACAGGGGAGTCCTACAATGAGCAGTACTTC. As protein: CSGTGESYNEQYF.

This clonotype was seen many times. The V gene is TRBV6-4, the J gene TRBJ2-3; the D is unclear. Trimming took 2 bases from V and 0 from J, leaving 6 bases between them. Per the germline V gene, CDR1 is MRHNA and CDR2 is SNTAGT. There are 14 residues in the CDR3. CDR3 protein: CASSDGYSTDTQYF. DNA of the CDR3: TGTGCCAGCAGTGACGGGTACAGCACAGATACGCAGTATTTT.

This clonotype was picked up many times. This chain connects TRBV7-2 to TRBJ2-5, with 9 bases lining up with TRBD2. The CDR3 spans 17 residues. Per the germline V gene, CDR1 is SGHTA and CDR2 is FQGNSA. After removal of 5 bases from V and 7 bases from J, the junction contained 17 bases not matched to a gene. As DNA, the CDR3 is TGTGCCAGCAGCCCAAGAGCTAGCGGGGACCCCGGCGGGACCCAGTACTTC. Its protein product is CASSPRASGDPGGTQYF. The complete variable domain, with remaining parts taken from reference TRBV7-2 and TRBJ2-5, reads GAGVSQSPSNKVTEKGKDVELRCDPISGHTALYWYRQSLGQGLEFLIYFQGNSAPDKSGLPSDRFSAERTGGSVSTLTIQRTQQEDSAVYLCASSPRASGDPGGTQYFGPGTRLLVL.

The genes are TRBV7-8 and TRBJ2-7; D possibly corresponds to TRBD1 (5 bases). V lost 1 base to trimming and J lost 5 bases, with 6 bases between them. Germline V gene sequence: CDR1 SGHVS, CDR2 FQNEAQ. CDR3 length equals 12 residues. The CDR3 sequence is CASSLGRDEQYF. CDR3 DNA: TGTGCCAGCAGCTTAGGCAGGGACGAGCAGTACTTC.

At least ten counts were recorded for this clonotype. This rearrangement joins TRBV9 to TRBJ2-1, with 8 bases matching TRBD2. This CDR3 has 15 amino acids. Germline V gene lookup returns CDR1 SGDLS and CDR2 YYNGEE. J lost 4 bases, V lost 1 base, and 4 bases had no gene match. Written as DNA, the CDR3 is TGTGCCAGCAGCGTAACCGGGGGGGGTTACAATGAGCAGTTCTTC. Protein: CASSVTGGGYNEQFF.

CDR3 loop: CSARGGTGEGMNTEAFF. The CDR3 nucleotides are TGCAGCGCTCGGGGTGGGACAGGGGAGGGGATGAACACTGAAGCTTTCTTT. The chain recombines TRBV29-1 with TRBJ1-1; 10 bases map to TRBD1. The CDR3 sequence is 17 residues long. V shed 7 bases and J 0 bases; nucleotides not matched to a gene: 14. The germline V gene encodes CDR1 SQVTM and CDR2 ANQGSEA.

This clonotype has a count of ten or more. The V call is TRBV7-2, the J call TRBJ2-3, with TRBD2 identical over 9 bases. Looked up from germline, CDR1 is SGHTA and CDR2 is FQGNSA. V was pared by 3 bases and J by 6 bases, with 13 bases of the junction left unmatched. There are 17 residues in the CDR3. The CDR3 loop reads CASSLGTGLAGLDTQYF. CDR3 DNA: TGTGCCAGCAGCTTGGGCACGGGGCTAGCGGGGTTGGATACGCAGTATTTT. The full variable domain, with the rest looked up from reference TRBV7-2 and TRBJ2-3, is GAGVSQSPSNKVTEKGKDVELRCDPISGHTALYWYRQSLGQGLEFLIYFQGNSAPDKSGLPSDRFSAERTGGSVSTLTIQRTQQEDSAVYLCASSLGTGLAGLDTQYFGPGTRLTVL.

This clonotype was seen ten or more times. The chain couples TRBV6-2 or TRBV6-3 to TRBJ2-5, with TRBD1 identical over 8 bases. This CDR3 is 15 amino acids long. V dropped 6 bases and J dropped 5; count of bases not matched to a gene: 11. Germline CDR1 and CDR2: MNHEY and SVGEGT. The CDR3 DNA is TGTGCCAGCAGGCTGGAGGACAGGGCAAGGGAGACCCAGTACTTC. It codes for CASRLEDRARETQYF.

This clonotype has a count of ten or more. The gene calls are TRBV12-3 or TRBV12-4 and TRBJ2-4; TRBD2 matches at 10 bases. V trimming: 5 bases; J trimming: 7 bases; junction bases outside the gene matches: 8. This CDR3 region has 15 residues. This CDR3 reads CASSPQAGGLNIQYF. CDR3 nucleotide sequence: TGTGCCAGCAGTCCCCAAGCGGGAGGGCTGAACATTCAGTACTTC.

As concerns this clonotype: A far larger clone is only one base removed, so a read error is likely. This chain joins TRBV4-1 and TRBJ2-7, with 7 bases fitting TRBD1. Germline V lookup: CDR1 MGHRA, CDR2 YSYEKL. This CDR3 spans 17 amino acids. The CDR3 DNA reads as TGTGCCAGCAGCCAAGATCCCCGGGACAGCCGTCCCTACGAGCAGTACTTC. This codes for CASSQDPRDSRPYEQYF.

This clonotype was observed at least ten times. The CDR3, as DNA: TGTGCCAGCAGCTTAGTTGGTCGGATAGAAAATTCCTACGAGCAGTACTTC. The encoded protein is CASSLVGRIENSYEQYF. The chain carries TRBV7-9 and TRBJ2-7; D uncertain. The ends were cut back, 1 base at V and 1 base at J, with 17 bases in the middle. Per germline, CDR1 SEHNR and CDR2 FQNEAQ (reference sequence). The CDR3 runs to 17 residues.

This clonotype came up many times. Here the CDR3 DNA reads TGTGCCAGCACCGCCGGGACAGCTAACACCGGGGAGCTGTTTTTT. Its translation: CASTAGTANTGELFF. The rearrangement uses TRBV2 and TRBJ2-2; 7 positions agree with TRBD1. J lost 2 bases, V lost 7 bases, and 7 bases had no gene match. This CDR3 is 15 amino acids long. CDR1 and CDR2 (germline): SNHLY, FYNNEI.

This clonotype has a count of ten or more. The genes are TRBV6-5 and TRBJ2-7; TRBD2 matches 8 bases. The CDR3 spans 16 residues. CDR1 is MNHEY, CDR2 SVGAGI, per germline. Trimming removed 4 bases from V and 4 bases from J; junction bases left unmatched: 12. This chain's CDR3 is CASSWRPGLVAYEQYF. CDR3 in DNA: TGTGCCAGCAGTTGGCGACCGGGACTAGTAGCTTACGAGCAGTACTTC.

The V gene is TRBV28, the J gene TRBJ2-1; 7 bases line up with TRBD2. Trimming cost V 0 bases and J 7 bases; bases outside gene matches: 6. CDR1 is MDHEN and CDR2 is SYDVKM in the germline V gene. This CDR3 region has 15 residues. CDR3 sequence reads: CASSLWWGGGNEQFF. The CDR3 nucleotides are TGTGCCAGCAGTTTATGGTGGGGGGGGGGGAATGAGCAGTTCTTC.

This clonotype was observed many times. The chain carries TRBV12-3 or TRBV12-4 and TRBJ2-7; D uncertain. The V end lost 8 bases, the J end lost 3 bases, and 8 bases lay between the germline ends. There are 11 residues in the CDR3. Here the CDR3 DNA reads TGTGCCAGCGCCCGTGGCTACGAGCAGTACTTC. Translated: CASARGYEQYF.

There are many counts of this clonotype. The CDR3 reads CSVAGTSGRDNEQFF. The CDR3 bases are TGCAGCGTTGCCGGGACTAGCGGGAGAGACAATGAGCAGTTCTTC. This chain uses TRBV29-1 with TRBJ2-1; 14 positions match TRBD2. The CDR3 loop spans 15 amino acids. CDR1 SQVTM and CDR2 ANQGSEA come from the germline V gene. Unmatched junction bases numbered 4, after V lost 4 bases and J lost 5 bases.

This clonotype came up many times. V usage is TRBV11-2 and J usage is TRBJ2-5; 8 nucleotides line up with TRBD1. The germline V gene encodes CDR1 SGHAT and CDR2 FQNNGV. The CDR3 consists of 15 residues. Unmatched junction bases numbered 9, after V lost 4 bases and J lost 5 bases. The CDR3 coding sequence is TGTGCCAGCAGCTCCGGACAGGGAGTGTCGGAGACCCAGTACTTC. It codes for CASSSGQGVSETQYF.

A few counts support this clonotype. The CDR3 sequence is CASSLRALGHEQYF. The DNA for the CDR3 is TGTGCCAGCAGCCTCCGGGCCCTGGGCCACGAGCAGTACTTC. The chain employs TRBV28 and TRBJ2-7; no clear D. Between the trimmed V and J ends, which lost 6 bases and 5 bases, there was a span of 17 bases. The CDR3 contains 14 residues. Germline loops: CDR1 MDHEN, CDR2 SYDVKM.

This clonotype was observed many times. The rearrangement uses TRBV28 and TRBJ2-3; 12 nucleotides line up with TRBD2. Germline V lookup: CDR1 MDHEN, CDR2 SYDVKM. The CDR3 is 16 amino acids. The J segment lost 7 bases and the V segment lost 0 bases, leaving 5 bases of the junction unmatched. The chain's CDR3 is CASSLWSSGGGYTQYF. The CDR3, as DNA: TGTGCCAGCAGTTTATGGTCTAGCGGGGGGGGGTATACGCAGTATTTT.

Many counts were recorded for this clonotype. The chain is built from TRBV28 and TRBJ2-3; D tentatively reads TRBD1 or TRBD2 (6 bases each). This CDR3 contains 18 residues. The V end lost 6 bases, the J end lost 2 bases, and 24 bases lay between the germline ends. Per the germline V gene, CDR1 is MDHEN and CDR2 is SYDVKM. The CDR3 DNA is TGTGCCAGCAGCCCTAGCCAATGGGGGGCGCGGGCCACAGATACGCAGTATTTT. It is translated as CASSPSQWGARATDTQYF.

This clonotype has ten or more counts. This rearrangement joins TRBV14 to TRBJ1-3; possibly TRBD1 for D (6 bases). The CDR3 has 13 amino acids. Trimming took off 6 bases at V and 1 base at J, with 7 bases between the two ends. CDR1 is SGHDN, CDR2 FVKESK, per germline. The CDR3 DNA sequence: TGTGCCAGCAGGGGGACATCTGGAAACACCATATATTTT. Its protein product is CASRGTSGNTIYF.

This clonotype was observed many times. J is TRBJ2-7 and V is TRBV10-3; D is ambiguous. CDR1 ENHRY and CDR2 SYGVKD come from the germline V gene. CDR3 length: 12 amino acids. V lost 2 bases, J lost 6 bases, and 8 bases lay in between. This chain's CDR3 is CAISERGSEQYF. CDR3 DNA: TGTGCCATCAGTGAGAGAGGTTCCGAGCAGTACTTC.

This clonotype has a count of ten or more. V gene TRBV20-1 combines with J gene TRBJ2-3; D may match TRBD1 or TRBD2 (5 bases each). The CDR3 extends over 16 amino acids. V shed 2 bases and J shed 0 bases, with 15 bases lying between them. The germline V gene encodes CDR1 DFQATT and CDR2 SNEGSKA (reference sequence). CDR3 bases: TGCAGTGCTAGACCCTTTTGGGGGAGAAGCACAGATACGCAGTATTTT. The encoded protein is CSARPFWGRSTDTQYF.